What follows are 27 T cell receptor beta chains derived from one specimen sequenced in a study of long-term antiretroviral therapy in people with HIV. The immunoSEQ assay was v3.0, run at survey level. This table comes from immunoSEQ multiplex PCR, and its TCRdb copy is limited to in-frame clones, with some not included. Seen here are 30,000 or so clones, 80% to 95% observed once, and the top ten hold more than 4%. The sequences come from unsorted PBMCs, collected about 5.3 years after starting antiretroviral therapy. The origin of the receptors is a woman between 35 and 50 years old with HIV.

This clone was picked up a small number of times. The rearrangement joins TRBV2 to TRBJ2-7; TRBD2 matches at 7 bases. CDR1 SNHLY and CDR2 FYNNEI come from the germline V gene. With 7 bases clipped from V and 6 bases from J, the junction kept 12 bases outside the gene matches. The CDR3 has 14 amino acids. The chain's CDR3 is CASTGGLDSGEQYF. In nucleotides, the CDR3 is TGTGCCAGCACGGGGGGTCTCGACTCCGGCGAGCAGTACTTC.

The chain employs TRBV5-5 and TRBJ2-2; no definite D call. V was pared by 0 bases and J by 1 base, with 4 bases between. CDR1 and CDR2 (germline): SGHKS, YYEKEE (reference sequence). The CDR3 totals 14 residues. The CDR3 DNA reads as TGTGCCAGCAGCTTGGGGGTGAACACCGGGGAGCTGTTTTTT. This codes for CASSLGVNTGELFF.

This chain connects TRBV10-3 to TRBJ1-2; D unresolved. The CDR3 is made up of 16 amino acids. Between the trimmed V and J ends, which lost 7 bases and 0 bases, there was a span of 18 bases. Germline-derived CDR1 and CDR2 are ENHRY and SYGVKD. The CDR3 sequence is CAIKGAGSFPNYGYTF. CDR3 in DNA: TGTGCCATCAAAGGTGCGGGTTCGTTCCCTAACTATGGCTACACCTTC.

The CDR3 nucleotides are TGTGCCAGCAAAGCGGCGGAGCGGGGGAGCACAGATACGCAGTATTTT. Its protein is CASKAAERGSTDTQYF. The gene calls are TRBV7-9 and TRBJ2-3, with 8 positions matching TRBD2. The CDR3 runs 16 residues. V shed 7 bases and J 0 bases; nucleotides not matched to a gene: 9. In germline, CDR1 is SEHNR, CDR2 FQNEAQ (reference sequence).

V usage is TRBV14 and J usage is TRBJ2-5; no definite D call. The CDR3 consists of 13 residues. Germline V lookup: CDR1 SGHDN, CDR2 FVKESK. Trimming removed 5 bases from V and 0 bases from J, with 7 bases in between. CDR3 sequence: CASSMRYQETQYF. The CDR3 DNA sequence: TGTGCCAGCAGCATGAGATACCAAGAGACCCAGTACTTC.

This chain joins TRBV19 and TRBJ2-1, with D tentatively TRBD1 (6 bases). V lost 3 bases, J lost 4 bases, and 7 bases lay in between. Germline loops: CDR1 LNHDA, CDR2 SQIVND (reference sequence). The CDR3 loop spans 13 amino acids. CDR3 sequence (DNA): TGTGCCAGTAGTATGGGGACATACAATGAGCAGTTCTTC. This codes for CASSMGTYNEQFF.

This chain connects TRBV30 to TRBJ1-5; tentative D call: TRBD1 (6 bases). This CDR3 has 14 amino acids. Germline CDR1 GTSNPN, CDR2 SVGIG (reference sequence). V dropped 3 bases and J dropped 0 bases, with 9 bases sitting between them. CDR3 DNA sequence: TGTGCCTGGAGGGACAGCTATAGCAATCAGCCCCAGCATTTT. Its protein product is CAWRDSYSNQPQHF.

V usage is TRBV29-1 and J usage is TRBJ1-3; TRBD1 matches at 9 bases. This CDR3 region has 17 residues. The ends lost 6 bases at V and 1 base at J; junction bases unmatched: 13. Germline V gives CDR1 SQVTM, CDR2 ANQGSEA. CDR3 amino acids: CSVGPTGGNGSGNTIYF. The CDR3 DNA is TGCAGCGTGGGGCCTACAGGGGGCAATGGATCTGGAAACACCATATATTTT.

The gene calls are TRBV7-9 and TRBJ2-7; D is undetermined. The ends were cut back, 1 base at V and 0 bases at J, with 7 bases in the middle. Germline-derived CDR1 and CDR2 are SEHNR and FQNEAQ (reference sequence). The CDR3 consists of 14 residues. This CDR3 reads CASSLVGPSYEQYF. The CDR3 DNA is TGTGCCAGCAGCTTAGTCGGACCCTCCTACGAGCAGTACTTC.

The V gene is TRBV27, the J gene TRBJ1-5, with 7 bases matching TRBD1. The germline gives CDR1 MNHEY, CDR2 SMNVEV (reference sequence). CDR3 length: 15 amino acids. V was clipped by 6 bases and J by 5 bases; unmatched bases: 10. The CDR3 DNA reads as TGTGCCAGCAGGGAACACGGGACAGTGTATCAGCCCCAGCATTTT. This sequence encodes CASREHGTVYQPQHF.

The rearrangement joins TRBV11-2 to TRBJ1-2; 8 bases are a match to TRBD1. Germline CDR1 is SGHAT and CDR2 is FQNNGV. This CDR3 is built from 13 residues. Trimming cost V 6 bases and J 3 bases; bases outside gene matches: 3. CDR3 sequence (DNA): TGTGCCAGCAGATTGACAGGGGACTATGGCTACACCTTC. This codes for CASRLTGDYGYTF.

As DNA, the CDR3 is TGTGCCAGCAGTCTACTCACAGGGAATCAGCCCCAGCATTTT. This sequence encodes CASSLLTGNQPQHF. The genes are TRBV6-1 and TRBJ1-5; TRBD1 is a possible D gene (6 bases). Trimming left V 5 bases short and J 4 bases short, with 12 bases between. Germline loops: CDR1 MNHNS, CDR2 SASEGT. CDR3 length: 14 amino acids.

The chain combines TRBV21-1 with TRBJ2-7; no check of the table's D call, TRBD1, against the DNA was made. TRBV21-1 is a pseudogene segment. CDR3 length equals 16 residues. In DNA, the CDR3 is TGTGCCAGCAGCAAAGCGCTTTGGGCAATTGTTTACGAGCAGTACTTC. Its protein product is CASSKALWAIVYEQYF.

The chain has TRBV5-1 and TRBJ2-3, with 7 bases fitting TRBD1. The CDR3 spans 15 residues. Looked up from germline, CDR1 is SGHRS and CDR2 is YFSETQ. Trimming at V came to 4 bases and at J to 3 bases, leaving 8 bases not matched to a gene. In DNA, the CDR3 is TGCGCCAGCAGCCGCCTCGGACAGGATACAGATACGCAGTATTTT. The encoded protein is CASSRLGQDTDTQYF.

This rearrangement joins TRBV11-2 to TRBJ2-7, with TRBD1 identical over 9 bases. The J segment lost 5 bases and the V segment lost 4 bases, leaving 9 bases of the junction unmatched. The CDR3 is made up of 15 amino acids. The germline gives CDR1 SGHAT, CDR2 FQNNGV. DNA for the CDR3: TGTGCCAGCAGCTCGACCGACCGGGACAGGGACGAGCAGTACTTC. Amino acids: CASSSTDRDRDEQYF.

This chain connects TRBV6-5 to TRBJ2-7; D may be TRBD2 (5 bases). Germline assignment: CDR1 MNHEY and CDR2 SVGAGI. This CDR3 contains 14 residues. V lost 0 bases and J lost 3, with 9 bases in between. The CDR3 DNA sequence: TGTGCCAGCAGTTACTCGGAGGCCCACTACGAGCAGTACTTC. It encodes CASSYSEAHYEQYF.

The gene calls are TRBV4-3 and TRBJ1-3; D remains ambiguous. CDR3 length: 18 residues. The germline gives CDR1 LGHNA, CDR2 YSLEER. Trimming left V 0 bases short and J 0 bases short, with 15 bases between. DNA of the CDR3: TGCGCCAGCAGCCAAGATGCCAGCGACACTACCTCTGGAAACACCATATATTTT. Its protein is CASSQDASDTTSGNTIYF.

The V and J genes are TRBV5-1 and TRBJ2-7, with TRBD1 matching over 8 bases. The germline V gene has CDR1 SGHRS and CDR2 YFSETQ. Losses at the gene ends were 5 bases for V and 5 bases for J; bases not matched to a gene: 9. The CDR3 has 14 residues. The CDR3 sequence: CASSMTGVRHEQYF. The CDR3 DNA reads as TGCGCCAGCAGTATGACAGGGGTTCGTCACGAGCAGTACTTC.

This clone was observed once. CDR3: CASSLGLEVGETQYF. The CDR3 DNA follows: TGCGCCAGCAGCTTGGGTCTCGAGGTGGGGGAGACCCAGTACTTC. The chain uses TRBV5-1 and TRBJ2-5; D not certain. The CDR3 runs 15 residues. V was clipped by 0 bases and J by 5 bases, with 14 bases between them. In germline, CDR1 is SGHRS, CDR2 YFSETQ.

The chain combines TRBV13 with TRBJ2-3; tentative D call: TRBD2 (6 bases). Trimming shortened V by 6 bases and J by 5 bases, and 24 bases separated the two germline ends. Germline V gene data show CDR1 as PRHDT and CDR2 as FYEKMQ (reference sequence). The CDR3 has 17 amino acids. As DNA, the CDR3 is TGTGCCAGCAGGCCCGGCCCCCCCAGCGGGCGTGGAGATACGCAGTATTTT. Its translation: CASRPGPPSGRGDTQYF.

V and J are TRBV9 and TRBJ1-2; 8 nucleotides line up with TRBD1. The CDR3 has 16 amino acids. The germline CDR1 and CDR2 sequences are SGDLS and YYNGEE. J was trimmed by 6 bases and V by 4 bases; bases with no gene match: 14. DNA for the CDR3: TGTGCCAGCAGCCCTTTTCAGACCGGACAGGGACATGGCTACACCTTC. Translated, it gives CASSPFQTGQGHGYTF. Based on the CDR3 plus reference TRBV9 and TRBJ1-2, the full variable domain is DSGVTQTPKHLITATGQRVTLRCSPRSGDLSVYWYQQSLDQGLQFLIQYYNGEERAKGNILERFSAQQFPDLHSELNLSSLELGDSALYFCASSPFQTGQGHGYTFGSGTRLTVV.

The chain is built from TRBV5-4 and TRBJ2-5, with TRBD2 matching over 11 bases. After removal of 4 bases from V and 2 bases from J, the junction contained 4 bases not matched to a gene. The CDR3 runs to 15 residues. Germline-derived CDR1 and CDR2 are SGHNT and YYREEE (reference sequence). The DNA of the CDR3 is TGTGCCAGCAGCCCGGGACTAGCGGAACAAGAGACCCAGTACTTC. The encoded protein is CASSPGLAEQETQYF. The complete variable domain, with remaining parts taken from reference TRBV5-4 and TRBJ2-5, reads ETGVTQSPTHLIKTRGQQVTLRCSSQSGHNTVSWYQQALGQGPQFIFQYYREEENGRGNFPPRFSGLQFPNYSSELNVNALELDDSALYLCASSPGLAEQETQYFGPGTRLLVL.

The chain joins TRBV7-4 to TRBJ2-1; 15 bases align to TRBD2. Trimming removed 4 bases from V and 5 bases from J; junction bases left unmatched: 12. The length of the CDR3 is 19 residues. Germline-derived CDR1 and CDR2 are SGHVT and SQSDAQ. CDR3 protein: CASSYRRRTSGRVHNEQFF. The CDR3 nucleotides are TGTGCCAGCAGCTATAGGAGGCGGACTAGCGGGAGGGTGCACAATGAGCAGTTCTTC.

In this sample, this clone turned up once. The CDR3 bases are TGTGCCAGCAGCTTCCAGACTAGCGGACTCTCCTACGAGCAGTACTTC. Encoded protein: CASSFQTSGLSYEQYF. The chain uses TRBV7-8 and TRBJ2-7, with TRBD2 identical over 9 bases. J lost 0 bases, V lost 3 bases, and 6 bases had no gene match. From germline, CDR1 is SGHVS and CDR2 FQNEAQ. The CDR3 runs to 16 residues.

This chain uses TRBV28 with TRBJ1-2, with D tentatively TRBD1 (5 bases). Germline CDR1 is MDHEN and CDR2 is SYDVKM. The CDR3 runs to 11 residues. The V end was cut by 10 bases, the J end by 3 bases, with 9 bases between. CDR3 coding DNA: TGTGCCACCCAGGGTGACTATGGCTACACCTTC. Translating it yields CATQGDYGYTF.

This sequence joins TRBV25-1 and TRBJ1-1; 7 nucleotides agree with TRBD1. Germline V CDR1 and CDR2: MGHDK, SYGVNS. V dropped 8 bases and J dropped 7; count of bases not matched to a gene: 4. This CDR3 contains 11 residues. The CDR3 nucleotides are TGTGCCAGCGCCAGGGGGATTGAAGCTTTCTTT. It codes for CASARGIEAFF.

The rearrangement joins TRBV5-6 to TRBJ2-6; D gene uncertain. The CDR3 covers 12 residues. Germline V gives CDR1 SGHDT, CDR2 YYEEEE. V was cut by 3 bases and J by 4 bases, with 2 bases left in between. CDR3 protein: CASSSGANVLTF. The CDR3 DNA follows: TGTGCCAGCAGCTCGGGGGCCAACGTCCTGACTTTC.